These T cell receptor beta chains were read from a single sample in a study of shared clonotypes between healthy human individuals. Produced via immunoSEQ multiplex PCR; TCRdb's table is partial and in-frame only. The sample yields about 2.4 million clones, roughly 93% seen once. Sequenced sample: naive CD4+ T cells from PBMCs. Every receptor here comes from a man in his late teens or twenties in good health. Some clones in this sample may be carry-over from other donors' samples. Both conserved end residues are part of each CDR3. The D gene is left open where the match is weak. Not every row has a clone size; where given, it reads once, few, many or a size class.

CDR3nt: TGTGCCAGCAGCTTGGACGGACGAGCTAACTATGGCTACACCTTC; CDR3aa: CASSLDGRANYGYTF; d_gene: .; v_gene: TRBV5-4; abundance: .; j_gene: TRBJ1-2
CDR3nt: TGTGCCAGCATGCGGCTAGCGGGAGGGACAGATACGCAGTATTTT; CDR3aa: CASMRLAGGTDTQYF; d_gene: TRBD2; v_gene: TRBV6-5; abundance: .; j_gene: TRBJ2-3
CDR3nt: TGTGCCAGCAGTTACTCGGGAGGATCCTACAATGAGCAGTTCTTC; CDR3aa: CASSYSGGSYNEQFF; d_gene: .; v_gene: TRBV6-5; abundance: .; j_gene: TRBJ2-1
CDR3nt: TGTGCCAGCAGCTTTTCCCGGACTAGCGGGAGGAACGAGCAGTACTTC; CDR3aa: CASSFSRTSGRNEQYF; d_gene: .; v_gene: TRBV12-1; abundance: .; j_gene: TRBJ2-7
CDR3nt: TGTGCCAGTCGTGGGGGTCACGGCGAGCAGTACTTC; CDR3aa: CASRGGHGEQYF; d_gene: .; v_gene: TRBV6-5; abundance: .; j_gene: TRBJ2-7
CDR3nt: TGTGCCAGCAGTTCAAGGACGGATGGCTACACCTTC; CDR3aa: CASSSRTDGYTF; d_gene: .; v_gene: TRBV6-6; abundance: .; j_gene: TRBJ1-2
CDR3nt: TGTGCCAGCAGCCCCCGACTTTCGGGGGCACACGAGCAGTACTTC; CDR3aa: CASSPRLSGAHEQYF; d_gene: .; v_gene: TRBV7-2; abundance: .; j_gene: TRBJ2-7
CDR3nt: TGTGCCAGCAGCTTTCGTTCGAACACTGAAGCTTTCTTT; CDR3aa: CASSFRSNTEAFF; d_gene: .; v_gene: TRBV7-3; abundance: .; j_gene: TRBJ1-1
CDR3nt: TGCGCCAGCAGCTCGGACAGGGGAATAGCGAGTGAAGCTTTCTTT; CDR3aa: CASSSDRGIASEAFF; d_gene: TRBD1; v_gene: TRBV5-1; abundance: .; j_gene: TRBJ1-1
CDR3nt: TGTGCCAGCAGCTTGGGACTAGCGGGAGGGGCAGATACGCAGTATTTT; CDR3aa: CASSLGLAGGADTQYF; d_gene: TRBD2; v_gene: TRBV7-2; abundance: few; j_gene: TRBJ2-3
CDR3nt: TGTGCCAGCAGTTTAGCACCAATCTACGAGCAGTACTTC; CDR3aa: CASSLAPIYEQYF; d_gene: .; v_gene: TRBV7-2; abundance: .; j_gene: TRBJ2-7
CDR3nt: TGTGCCAGCAGCAGACAGCGGGACCCGAACACCGGGGAGCTGTTTTTT; CDR3aa: CASSRQRDPNTGELFF; d_gene: TRBD2; v_gene: TRBV7-2; abundance: .; j_gene: TRBJ2-2
CDR3nt: TGTGCCAGCAGTCCAGGATACAGGAGTAAGTACCAAGAGACCCAGTACTTC; CDR3aa: CASSPGYRSKYQETQYF; d_gene: .; v_gene: TRBV27; abundance: .; j_gene: TRBJ2-5
CDR3nt: TGTGCCAGTAGAGGCCGGGAAGGCACTGAAGCTTTCTTT; CDR3aa: CASRGREGTEAFF; d_gene: .; v_gene: TRBV19; abundance: .; j_gene: TRBJ1-1
CDR3nt: TGTGCCAGCAGTTACGGGGCAGGGGACAAATCGCAGTATTTT; CDR3aa: CASSYGAGDKSQYF; d_gene: .; v_gene: TRBV6-6; abundance: .; j_gene: TRBJ2-3
CDR3nt: TGTGCCAGCAGTTTCGCGGGACAGTCAAATGAAAAACTGTTTTTT; CDR3aa: CASSFAGQSNEKLFF; d_gene: TRBD1; v_gene: TRBV28; abundance: .; j_gene: TRBJ1-4
CDR3nt: TGCGCCAGCAGCTCCGGTCCCGACAGAAACATTCAGTACTTC; CDR3aa: CASSSGPDRNIQYF; d_gene: .; v_gene: TRBV5-1; abundance: .; j_gene: TRBJ2-4
CDR3nt: TGTGCCAGCAGCCTTACGACAGGGCCCCAAGAGACCCAGTACTTC; CDR3aa: CASSLTTGPQETQYF; d_gene: TRBD1; v_gene: TRBV5-4; abundance: .; j_gene: TRBJ2-5
CDR3nt: TGTGCCAGCAGCCAAGATTTTGGGGTGACTAGCGGGAGGGAGTCGGCTATAGCGCAGTATTTT; CDR3aa: CASSQDFGVTSGRESAIAQYF; d_gene: TRBD2; v_gene: TRBV4-2; abundance: .; j_gene: TRBJ2-3
CDR3nt: TGTGCCAGTAGTAGTGAGGGACAGATAGAGACCCAGTACTTC; CDR3aa: CASSSEGQIETQYF; d_gene: TRBD1; v_gene: TRBV19; abundance: .; j_gene: TRBJ2-5
CDR3nt: TGTGCCAGCAGCCCAAGGTCCGGGACAGGGAATACGTACGAGCAGTACTTC; CDR3aa: CASSPRSGTGNTYEQYF; d_gene: TRBD1; v_gene: TRBV28; abundance: .; j_gene: TRBJ2-7
CDR3nt: TGCGCCAGCAGCCGATTGGGTAGTAGCGGGTTGTACCGAGATACGCAGTATTTT; CDR3aa: CASSRLGSSGLYRDTQYF; d_gene: TRBD2; v_gene: TRBV5-1; abundance: .; j_gene: TRBJ2-3
CDR3nt: TGCGCCAGCAGCTTGCCGACAGGGAAAGGGCAAGAGACCCAGTACTTC; CDR3aa: CASSLPTGKGQETQYF; d_gene: TRBD1; v_gene: TRBV5-1; abundance: .; j_gene: TRBJ2-5
CDR3nt: TGCAGCGCCGCTGGACGGCTCCAAGAGACCCAGTACTTC; CDR3aa: CSAAGRLQETQYF; d_gene: .; v_gene: TRBV29-1; abundance: once; j_gene: TRBJ2-5
CDR3nt: TGTGCCAGCAGCCCATGGACAGGGCGGTCTTTTGGGGCCAACGTCCTGACTTTC; CDR3aa: CASSPWTGRSFGANVLTF; d_gene: TRBD1; v_gene: TRBV7-3; abundance: .; j_gene: TRBJ2-6
CDR3nt: TGTGCCAGCAGTTTTAGCGGGACCGGGTCCTACGAGCAGTACTTC; CDR3aa: CASSFSGTGSYEQYF; d_gene: TRBD2; v_gene: TRBV28; abundance: few; j_gene: TRBJ2-7
CDR3nt: TGTGCCAGCAGCTCACTAACAGGGAACTATGGCTACACCTTC; CDR3aa: CASSSLTGNYGYTF; d_gene: .; v_gene: TRBV14; abundance: .; j_gene: TRBJ1-2
CDR3nt: TGCGCCAGCAACCTCGGTTCCGGGGGAGGCTACACCTTC; CDR3aa: CASNLGSGGGYTF; d_gene: .; v_gene: TRBV5-1; abundance: .; j_gene: TRBJ1-2
CDR3nt: TGTGCCAGCAGTCTAGGACAGGTGGTCTACGAGCAGTACTTC; CDR3aa: CASSLGQVVYEQYF; d_gene: TRBD1; v_gene: TRBV27; abundance: .; j_gene: TRBJ2-7
CDR3nt: TGTGCCAGCAGCTTCGTGGTAAATGGCTACACCTTC; CDR3aa: CASSFVVNGYTF; d_gene: .; v_gene: TRBV7-9; abundance: once; j_gene: TRBJ1-2
CDR3nt: TGCGCCAGCAGCCCGACATTAGCGGACCCCTCCTACGAGCAGTACTTC; CDR3aa: CASSPTLADPSYEQYF; d_gene: .; v_gene: TRBV4-1; abundance: .; j_gene: TRBJ2-7
CDR3nt: TGTGCCAGCAGTTACTCGTCAGGAAGGGGCTACAAGCAGTACTTC; CDR3aa: CASSYSSGRGYKQYF; d_gene: .; v_gene: TRBV6-5; abundance: once; j_gene: TRBJ2-7
CDR3nt: TGTGCCAGCAGGAAGGGGCCGGGACAGGGGGCATCTGGAAACACCATATATTTT; CDR3aa: CASRKGPGQGASGNTIYF; d_gene: TRBD1; v_gene: TRBV6-4; abundance: .; j_gene: TRBJ1-3
CDR3nt: TGTGCCAGTAGTACATCGGGAGGTGGAAACACCATATATTTT; CDR3aa: CASSTSGGGNTIYF; d_gene: .; v_gene: TRBV19; abundance: .; j_gene: TRBJ1-3
CDR3nt: TGTGCCAGCAGCTTGGGCACAGTTCGACTCTACGAGCAGTACTTC; CDR3aa: CASSLGTVRLYEQYF; d_gene: .; v_gene: TRBV5-5; abundance: .; j_gene: TRBJ2-7
CDR3nt: TGTGCCAGTAGTCAAATAGGGGCGAACACCGGGGAGCTGTTTTTT; CDR3aa: CASSQIGANTGELFF; d_gene: .; v_gene: TRBV19; abundance: .; j_gene: TRBJ2-2
CDR3nt: TGTGCCAGCAGTTACCGCGGACAGGGGGCAGATACGCAGTATTTT; CDR3aa: CASSYRGQGADTQYF; d_gene: TRBD1; v_gene: TRBV6-5; abundance: .; j_gene: TRBJ2-3
CDR3nt: TGTGCCAGCAGTCACGAGCGGCTAGGGGGGACTGAAGCTTTCTTT; CDR3aa: CASSHERLGGTEAFF; d_gene: .; v_gene: TRBV6-5; abundance: .; j_gene: TRBJ1-1
CDR3nt: TGTGCCATCAGTGAGGTGGAGGATCTTGGCTACACCTTC; CDR3aa: CAISEVEDLGYTF; d_gene: .; v_gene: TRBV10-3; abundance: .; j_gene: TRBJ1-2
CDR3nt: TGTGCCAGCACCAACCTTGATGGCAGCTACGAGCAGTACTTC; CDR3aa: CASTNLDGSYEQYF; d_gene: .; v_gene: TRBV27; abundance: .; j_gene: TRBJ2-7
CDR3nt: TGTGCCATACGAGGTGGGCAGGGGATTAATGAAAAACTGTTTTTT; CDR3aa: CAIRGGQGINEKLFF; d_gene: .; v_gene: TRBV10-3; abundance: .; j_gene: TRBJ1-4
CDR3nt: TGCGCCAGCAGCCCCCATCTAGCGGGGGCCTACAATGAGCAGTTCTTC; CDR3aa: CASSPHLAGAYNEQFF; d_gene: TRBD2; v_gene: TRBV5-1; abundance: .; j_gene: TRBJ2-1
CDR3nt: TGTGCCATCAGTGATACTGGGGGCGATGAAAAACTGTTTTTT; CDR3aa: CAISDTGGDEKLFF; d_gene: .; v_gene: TRBV10-3; abundance: .; j_gene: TRBJ1-4
CDR3nt: TGTGCCAGCAGCGGCGACAGGGCCTATGGCTACACCTTC; CDR3aa: CASSGDRAYGYTF; d_gene: TRBD1; v_gene: TRBV7-9; abundance: once; j_gene: TRBJ1-2
CDR3nt: TGTGCCAGCAGTTACTCACTCAGGGGTGAAGCTTTCTTT; CDR3aa: CASSYSLRGEAFF; d_gene: .; v_gene: TRBV6-5; abundance: .; j_gene: TRBJ1-1
CDR3nt: TGTGCCAGCAGCCCCCGACTAGCGGGGTCTAGCACAGATACGCAGTATTTT; CDR3aa: CASSPRLAGSSTDTQYF; d_gene: TRBD2; v_gene: TRBV7-8; abundance: .; j_gene: TRBJ2-3
CDR3nt: TGTGCCAGCAGTTCGAGCTTCACTGAAGCTTTCTTT; CDR3aa: CASSSSFTEAFF; d_gene: .; v_gene: TRBV6-5; abundance: .; j_gene: TRBJ1-1
CDR3nt: TGTGCCAGCAGCGCAGAGGACTTGGGCTCTGGAAACACCATATATTTT; CDR3aa: CASSAEDLGSGNTIYF; d_gene: .; v_gene: TRBV9; abundance: .; j_gene: TRBJ1-3
CDR3nt: TGTGCCAGCAGCGTAGGGGGAGCTGGGGCCAACGTCCTGACTTTC; CDR3aa: CASSVGGAGANVLTF; d_gene: .; v_gene: TRBV9; abundance: few; j_gene: TRBJ2-6
CDR3nt: TGTGCCAGCAGACGGACAGTCTCTGGAAACACCATATATTTT; CDR3aa: CASRRTVSGNTIYF; d_gene: .; v_gene: TRBV6-5; abundance: .; j_gene: TRBJ1-3
CDR3nt: TGTGCCAGCCGCCGGTGGGAGGGCCTCGATACGCAGTATTTT; CDR3aa: CASRRWEGLDTQYF; d_gene: TRBD2; v_gene: TRBV6-5; abundance: .; j_gene: TRBJ2-3
CDR3nt: TGTGCCAGCAGTTTATTTTCATTAGCGGGAGGGCCTGACTACGAGCAGTACTTC; CDR3aa: CASSLFSLAGGPDYEQYF; d_gene: TRBD2; v_gene: TRBV27; abundance: .; j_gene: TRBJ2-7
CDR3nt: TGTGCCAGCAGTGGCCGGGTCCTCCTGGGGGAGCTGTTTTTT; CDR3aa: CASSGRVLLGELFF; d_gene: .; v_gene: TRBV6-1; abundance: .; j_gene: TRBJ2-2
CDR3nt: TGCGCCAGCAGCTTGTCCGGGGAGGACACCGGGGAGCTGTTTTTT; CDR3aa: CASSLSGEDTGELFF; d_gene: .; v_gene: TRBV5-1; abundance: .; j_gene: TRBJ2-2
CDR3nt: TGTGCCAGCAGCAGGGGGGGCCTCCTTGTTCACTACAATGAGCAGTTCTTC; CDR3aa: CASSRGGLLVHYNEQFF; d_gene: .; v_gene: TRBV28; abundance: .; j_gene: TRBJ2-1
CDR3nt: TGTGCCAGCACCCCCGGGGCTGAAGCTTTCTTT; CDR3aa: CASTPGAEAFF; d_gene: .; v_gene: TRBV16; abundance: .; j_gene: TRBJ1-1